This TCR beta chain originates from a study of long-term antiretroviral therapy in people with HIV. Whole-study context: It was about a decade after the earliest samples that the 2015 immediate-ART recommendation appeared.

The assay used was immunoSEQ (version v3.0), run at survey level. Produced via immunoSEQ multiplex PCR; TCRdb's table is partial and in-frame only. The sample contains 18,000 or so clones, about 77% of which appear only once. With respect to this clone: The antigen remains unidentified.

V lost 5 bases and J lost 5; bases outside the gene matches: 6. Germline assignment: CDR1 PRHDT and CDR2 FYEKMQ (reference sequence). There are 15 residues in the CDR3. Overall study findings and caveats: Clones with expansion before ART led the repertoire at all time points.

The sample was unsorted PBMCs, taken at the start of antiretroviral therapy, before treatment. This sequence joins TRBV13 and TRBJ2-1; TRBD1 matches 10 bases. The sequence derives from a woman aged 40 to 50 with HIV. CDR3 sequence reads: CASSATGGGHNEQFF. The CDR3 DNA reads TGTGCCAGCAGCGCGACAGGGGGCGGCCACAATGAGCAGTTCTTC.